The clone carrying this T cell receptor beta chain was counted once. What it binds is not known. Germline V gene data show CDR1 as SGHRS and CDR2 as YFSETQ. The CDR3 extends over 16 amino acids. The ends lost 4 bases at V and 3 bases at J; junction bases unmatched: 8. This specimen comes from a study of T cell responses to AZD1222 COVID-19 vaccine. Whole-study results and caveats: Donor demographics were predominantly white British with a female majority; clonal diversity may be underestimated. Among vaccine-associated CD4 TCRs, coverage spanned spike, with dominance at 160-218 and 743-854. Recipients of two AZD1222 doses showed rising Spike-specific TCR breadth and depth. In all cases, repertoires were sampled only after the peak T cell response.

The table came from immunoSEQ multiplex PCR; TCRdb's copy has only in-frame clones and leaves some out. The repertoire has some 150,000 clones, about 93% of them found once; the top ten carry less than 5.5%. This receptor was obtained from an adult in good health. This chain links TRBV5-1 with TRBJ1-4, with TRBD1 identical over 8 bases. The source material was peripheral blood, sampled on day 0 of AZD1222 vaccination. The CDR3 spells CASSRVQGGSNEKLFF. CDR3 DNA: TGCGCCAGCAGCCGTGTACAGGGGGGGTCTAATGAAAAACTGTTTTTT.